This T cell receptor beta chain was sequenced in a study of early T cells in non-severe SARS-CoV-2 infection. This clonotype has more than one count but fewer than ten. V shed 3 bases, J shed 3 bases, and the junction held 5 bases outside the gene matches. The CDR3 spans 14 residues. Germline CDR1 is SGDLS and CDR2 is YYNGEE. MiXCR, run by TCRdb on the 5' RACE reads, gives a single entry per CDR3 protein. This table holds some 80,000 distinct CDR3 sequences, about 12% found once. Sequenced: whole blood. The gene calls are TRBV9 and TRBJ2-7; 8 bases are shared with TRBD2. This receptor was identified in an adult who was a healthcare worker with PCR-confirmed SARS-CoV-2 infection or an uninfected control (not recorded which). CDR3 DNA: TGTGCCAGCAGCGCCGGGAGGGCCGACTACGAGCAGTACTTC. Protein product: CASSAGRADYEQYF.